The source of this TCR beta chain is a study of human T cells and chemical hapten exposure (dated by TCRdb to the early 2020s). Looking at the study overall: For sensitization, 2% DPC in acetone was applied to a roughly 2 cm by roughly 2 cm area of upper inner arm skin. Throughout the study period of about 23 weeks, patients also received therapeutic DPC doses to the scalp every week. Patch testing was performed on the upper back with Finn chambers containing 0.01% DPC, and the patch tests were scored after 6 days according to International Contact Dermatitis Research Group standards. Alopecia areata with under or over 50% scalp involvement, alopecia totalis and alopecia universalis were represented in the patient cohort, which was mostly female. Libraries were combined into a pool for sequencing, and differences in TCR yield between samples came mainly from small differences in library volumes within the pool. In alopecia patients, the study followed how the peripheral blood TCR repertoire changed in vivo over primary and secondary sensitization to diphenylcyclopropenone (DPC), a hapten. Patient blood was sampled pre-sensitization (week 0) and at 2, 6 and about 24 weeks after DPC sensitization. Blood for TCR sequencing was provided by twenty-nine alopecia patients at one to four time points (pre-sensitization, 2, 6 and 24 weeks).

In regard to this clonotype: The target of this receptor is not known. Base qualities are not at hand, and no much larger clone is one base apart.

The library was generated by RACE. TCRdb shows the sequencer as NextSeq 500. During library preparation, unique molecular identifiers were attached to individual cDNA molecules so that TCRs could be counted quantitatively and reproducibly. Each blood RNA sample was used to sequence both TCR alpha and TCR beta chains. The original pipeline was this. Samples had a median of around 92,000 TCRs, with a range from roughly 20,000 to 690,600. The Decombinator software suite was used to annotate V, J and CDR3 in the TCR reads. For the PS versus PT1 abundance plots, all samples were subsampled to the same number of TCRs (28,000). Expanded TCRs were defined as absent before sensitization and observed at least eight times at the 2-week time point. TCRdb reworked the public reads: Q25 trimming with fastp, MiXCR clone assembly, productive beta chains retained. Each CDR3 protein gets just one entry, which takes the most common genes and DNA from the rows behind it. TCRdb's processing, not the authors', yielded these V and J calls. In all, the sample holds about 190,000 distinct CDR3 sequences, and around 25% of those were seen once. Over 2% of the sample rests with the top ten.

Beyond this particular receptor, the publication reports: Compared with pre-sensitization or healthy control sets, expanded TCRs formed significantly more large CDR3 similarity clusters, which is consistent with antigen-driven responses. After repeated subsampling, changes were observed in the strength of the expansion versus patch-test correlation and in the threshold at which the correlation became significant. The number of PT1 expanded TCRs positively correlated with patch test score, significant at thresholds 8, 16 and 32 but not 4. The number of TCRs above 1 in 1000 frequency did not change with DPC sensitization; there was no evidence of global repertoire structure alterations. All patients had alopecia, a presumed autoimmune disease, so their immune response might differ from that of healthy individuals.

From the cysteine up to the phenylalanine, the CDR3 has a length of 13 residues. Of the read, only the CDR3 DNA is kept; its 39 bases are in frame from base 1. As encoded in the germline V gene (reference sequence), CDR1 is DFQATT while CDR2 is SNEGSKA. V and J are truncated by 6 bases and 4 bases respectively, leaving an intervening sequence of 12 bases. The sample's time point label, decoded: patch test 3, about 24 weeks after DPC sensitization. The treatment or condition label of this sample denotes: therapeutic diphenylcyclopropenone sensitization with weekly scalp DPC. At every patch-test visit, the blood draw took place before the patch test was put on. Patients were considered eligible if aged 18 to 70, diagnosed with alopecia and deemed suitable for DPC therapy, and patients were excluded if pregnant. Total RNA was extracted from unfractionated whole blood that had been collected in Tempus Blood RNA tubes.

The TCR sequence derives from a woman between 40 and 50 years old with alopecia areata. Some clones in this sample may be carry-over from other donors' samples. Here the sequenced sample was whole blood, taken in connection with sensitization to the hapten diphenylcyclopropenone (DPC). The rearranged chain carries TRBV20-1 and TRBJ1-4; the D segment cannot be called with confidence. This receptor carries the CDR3 CSAEGRGNEKLFF. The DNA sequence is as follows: TGCAGTGCCGAAGGGCGGGGTAATGAAAAACTGTTTTTT.